One sample yielded the 27 T cell receptor beta chains listed below, sequenced in a study of T cells after somatic rescue of genetic block. Sequenced by immunoSEQ multiplex PCR; TCRdb stores in-frame clones only, minus some. The table shows just over 8,000 clones, with roughly 80% occurring only once. Sequences were obtained from peripheral blood mononuclear cells (PBMCs). Every receptor here comes from a boy younger than 18.

This chain uses TRBV18 with TRBJ1-3; the D is unclear. CDR1 KGHSH and CDR2 LQKENI come from the germline V gene. The V gene lost 2 bases and the J gene lost 4 bases, with 6 bases spanning the gap. The CDR3 has 13 residues. CDR3 region: CASSPAEGNTIYF. CDR3 bases: TGTGCCAGCTCACCAGCAGAGGGAAACACCATATATTTT.

The chain has TRBV7-2 and TRBJ1-5, with D hard to call. The CDR3 consists of 13 residues. V was pared by 0 bases and J by 5 bases, with 5 bases between. In germline, CDR1 is SGHTA, CDR2 FQGNSA. The CDR3 DNA reads as TGTGCCAGCAGCTTAGCCCTGGATCAGCCCCAGCATTTT. It is translated as CASSLALDQPQHF.

This clone showed up just once. The rearrangement joins TRBV11-3 to TRBJ2-3, with D tentatively TRBD2 (7 bases). Germline CDR1 is SGHNT and CDR2 is YENEEA. The V and J ends lost 3 bases and 5 bases respectively, with 18 bases between them. This CDR3 is 16 amino acids long. For the CDR3, the DNA is TGTGCCAGCAGCTTTCAGAGGGGGGGGCGTGGAGATACGCAGTATTTT. This sequence encodes CASSFQRGGRGDTQYF.

The rearrangement joins TRBV7-2 to TRBJ1-1; D gene ambiguous. Trimming shortened V by 5 bases and J by 6 bases, and 10 bases separated the two germline ends. From germline, CDR1 is SGHTA and CDR2 FQGNSA. This CDR3 region has 12 residues. The CDR3 reads CASSPFVAEAFF. The CDR3 DNA is TGTGCCAGCAGCCCTTTTGTCGCTGAAGCTTTCTTT.

J is TRBJ2-7 and V is TRBV5-4; D is undetermined. Trimming removed 4 bases at V and 7 bases at J, with 15 bases between. Per germline, CDR1 SGHNT and CDR2 YYREEE (reference sequence). This CDR3 has 13 residues. CDR3: CASSPNLGWEQYF. In DNA form, the CDR3 reads TGTGCCAGCAGCCCCAATTTGGGGTGGGAGCAGTACTTC. The full variable domain, in which reference TRBV5-4 and TRBJ2-7 provide the parts outside the CDR3, is ETGVTQSPTHLIKTRGQQVTLRCSSQSGHNTVSWYQQALGQGPQFIFQYYREEENGRGNFPPRFSGLQFPNYSSELNVNALELDDSALYLCASSPNLGWEQYFGPGTRLTVT.

The chain joins TRBV5-5 to TRBJ1-4; tentatively, D is TRBD1 (5 bases). The V end lost 0 bases, the J end lost 5 bases, and 8 bases lay between the germline ends. Germline loops: CDR1 SGHKS, CDR2 YYEKEE (reference sequence). The CDR3 sequence is 14 residues long. The CDR3 here is CASSLAGGNEKLFF. CDR3 nucleotides: TGTGCCAGCAGCTTGGCCGGGGGGAATGAAAAACTGTTTTTT.

The V gene is TRBV7-9, the J gene TRBJ1-1; D uncertain. Trimming cost V 6 bases and J 0 bases, with 11 bases left between them. CDR1 and CDR2 from the germline V gene are SEHNR and FQNEAQ (reference sequence). The CDR3 runs 14 residues. The CDR3 coding sequence is TGTGCCAGCAGGAATAGCGGAATGAACACTGAAGCTTTCTTT. Its protein product is CASRNSGMNTEAFF.

This rearrangement joins TRBV29-1 to TRBJ2-5, with D maybe TRBD2 (5 bases). The germline V and J ends were trimmed by 1 base and 3 bases, with 6 bases remaining between them. The germline gives CDR1 SQVTM, CDR2 ANQGSEA. The CDR3 consists of 12 residues. CDR3 amino acids: CSVEAGKETQYF. CDR3 DNA sequence: TGCAGCGTTGAAGCGGGGAAAGAGACCCAGTACTTC. Full variable domain (rest looked up from reference TRBV29-1 and TRBJ2-5): SAVISQKPSRDICQRGTSLTIQCQVDSQVTMMFWYRQQPGQSLTLIATANQGSEATYESGFVIDKFPISRPNLTFSTLTVSNMSPEDSSIYLCSVEAGKETQYFGPGTRLLVL.

The chain uses TRBV4-3 and TRBJ2-1; 15 bases agree with TRBD2. Per germline, CDR1 LGHNA and CDR2 YSLEER. The V and J ends lost 0 bases and 3 bases, in that order; junction bases with no gene match: 9. This CDR3 spans 20 amino acids. CDR3 sequence reads: CASSQDLWGTSGRYYNEQFF. CDR3 bases: TGCGCCAGCAGCCAAGATCTCTGGGGGACTAGCGGGAGGTACTACAATGAGCAGTTCTTC.

The J gene is TRBJ2-5, the V gene TRBV28; D possibly corresponds to TRBD2 (6 bases). Germline-derived CDR1 and CDR2 are MDHEN and SYDVKM. The V and J ends lost 10 bases and 0 bases respectively, with 24 bases between them. CDR3 length equals 17 residues. CDR3 residues: CATKPLYSGQYQETQYF. Written as DNA, the CDR3 is TGTGCCACCAAACCCCTCTACAGCGGGCAGTACCAAGAGACCCAGTACTTC.

The chain combines TRBV6-6 with TRBJ1-5, with 7 positions matching TRBD1. Germline V gene sequence: CDR1 MNHNY, CDR2 SVGAGI (reference sequence). The junction had 7 bases not matched to a gene; V was cut back by 2 bases and J by 6 bases. CDR3 size: 15 residues. The CDR3 DNA reads as TGTGCCAGCAGTTACGCCCAGGGGGGACTTCAGCCCCAGCATTTT. This gives the protein CASSYAQGGLQPQHF.

The sample holds one count of this clone. The rearrangement links TRBV5-6 to TRBJ1-1; D gene ambiguous. Trimming shortened V by 1 base and J by 6 bases, and 13 bases separated the two germline ends. The germline CDR1 and CDR2 sequences are SGHDT and YYEEEE. There are 14 residues in the CDR3. The DNA of the CDR3 is TGTGCCAGCAGCTTGAGGGCCGGATGGGCTGAAGCTTTCTTT. Amino acid sequence: CASSLRAGWAEAFF.

The chain carries TRBV28 and TRBJ2-7, with 8 bases aligning to TRBD1. CDR1 MDHEN and CDR2 SYDVKM come from the germline V gene. The V segment lost 8 bases and the J segment 5 bases; nucleotides outside the gene matches: 5. This CDR3 spans 12 amino acids. The CDR3 DNA is TGTGCCAGCCAGGGGGCATATCACGAGCAGTACTTC. Amino acid sequence: CASQGAYHEQYF.

The rearrangement links TRBV18 to TRBJ1-5; D is unclear. V lost 3 bases and J 1 base, leaving 10 bases between the germline ends. CDR3 size: 15 residues. From germline, CDR1 is KGHSH and CDR2 LQKENI. The CDR3 spells CASSPKGWSNQPQHF. CDR3 in DNA: TGTGCCAGCTCACCGAAAGGATGGAGCAATCAGCCCCAGCATTTT.

This chain connects TRBV28 to TRBJ2-7; D is uncertain. The germline V and J ends were trimmed by 3 bases and 5 bases, with 17 bases remaining between them. The CDR3 consists of 15 residues. Germline V CDR1 and CDR2: MDHEN, SYDVKM. The CDR3 sequence: CASSFLAGKKDEQYF. The CDR3, as DNA: TGTGCCAGCAGTTTTCTGGCAGGTAAAAAGGACGAGCAGTACTTC.

The DNA of the CDR3 is TGTGCCAGCTCACCACTAAAACAGGAGTCCTACGAGCAGTACTTC. This gives the protein CASSPLKQESYEQYF. V is TRBV18 and J is TRBJ2-7, with TRBD1 as a possible D gene (5 bases). The CDR3 is 15 residues long. V shed 1 base and J shed 1 base, with 11 bases lying between them. CDR1 KGHSH and CDR2 LQKENI come from the germline V gene.

V usage is TRBV27 and J usage is TRBJ1-2; TRBD1 matches 9 bases. This CDR3 has 13 amino acids. V lost 2 bases to trimming and J lost 11 bases; unmatched junction nucleotides: 6. The V gene's germline CDR1 is MNHEY and CDR2 SMNVEV (reference sequence). CDR3 sequence: CASSLGQGLVYTF. As DNA, the CDR3 is TGTGCCAGCAGTTTAGGACAGGGGCTCGTTTACACCTTC.

The chain couples TRBV7-8 to TRBJ1-2; 7 bases fit TRBD1. V lost 3 bases to trimming and J lost 5 bases; unmatched junction nucleotides: 12. This CDR3 region has 16 residues. CDR1 is SGHVS, CDR2 FQNEAQ, per germline. The CDR3 region has the DNA TGTGCCAGCAGCTTGAAGCCGGGACAGTTTTCGTATGGCTACACCTTC. Its protein is CASSLKPGQFSYGYTF.

This chain links TRBV4-2 with TRBJ2-1; the D is unclear. Trimming pared 2 bases from V and 5 bases from J, leaving 10 bases between. Germline CDR1 is LGHNA and CDR2 is YNFKEQ. This CDR3 has 14 amino acids. The CDR3 loop reads CASSQPSTDNEQFF. CDR3 nucleotide sequence: TGTGCCAGCAGCCAACCCTCGACCGACAATGAGCAGTTCTTC.

The CDR3 spells CASSLEVGGHEQYF. In DNA, the CDR3 is TGCGCCAGCAGCTTGGAGGTAGGGGGACACGAGCAGTACTTC. This chain connects TRBV5-1 to TRBJ2-7; D is possibly TRBD1 (6 bases). Deletions cut 0 bases from V and 5 bases from J, with 12 bases between. The V gene's germline CDR1 is SGHRS and CDR2 YFSETQ. This CDR3 has 14 amino acids.

This clone was detected only a few times. The chain recombines TRBV28 with TRBJ2-3, with D maybe TRBD2 (6 bases). Germline V gene lookup returns CDR1 MDHEN and CDR2 SYDVKM. The CDR3 is 16 amino acids. Trimming stripped 2 bases from V and 0 bases from J, with 12 bases between. CDR3: CASSLIGGVSTDTQYF. The DNA of the CDR3 is TGTGCCAGCAGTTTAATCGGGGGAGTGAGCACAGATACGCAGTATTTT. The full variable domain, with the rest looked up from reference TRBV28 and TRBJ2-3, is DVKVTQSSRYLVKRTGEKVFLECVQDMDHENMFWYRQDPGLGLRLIYFSYDVKMKEKGDIPEGYSVSREKKERFSLILESASTNQTSMYLCASSLIGGVSTDTQYFGPGTRLTVL.

V and J are TRBV11-2 and TRBJ2-5; 13 bases are a match to TRBD2. The CDR3 runs to 17 residues. Germline values: CDR1 SGHAT, CDR2 FQNNGV. V shed 1 base, J shed 7 bases, and the junction held 9 bases outside the gene matches. CDR3 coding DNA: TGTGCCAGCAGCTTAGGGACTAGCGGGGGACGGCTGGGGACCCAGTACTTC. This gives the protein CASSLGTSGGRLGTQYF.

This rearrangement joins TRBV7-2 to TRBJ1-5; unclear D gene. This CDR3 spans 14 amino acids. The V end was cut by 1 base, the J end by 6 bases, with 10 bases between. The germline gives CDR1 SGHTA, CDR2 FQGNSA. In nucleotides, the CDR3 is TGTGCCAGCAGCTTAGTAGGGCCCGGTCAGCCCCAGCATTTT. Its protein is CASSLVGPGQPQHF.

The genes are TRBV5-6 and TRBJ2-3; TRBD2 might be the D (5 bases). This CDR3 contains 13 residues. CDR1 and CDR2 from the germline V gene are SGHDT and YYEEEE. The V end was cut by 2 bases, the J end by 2 bases, with 6 bases between. The CDR3 loop is CASSFLATDTQYF. The CDR3 DNA sequence: TGTGCCAGCAGCTTTCTAGCCACAGATACGCAGTATTTT.

The chain is built from TRBV9 and TRBJ2-1; 7 nucleotides agree with TRBD2. Trimming at V came to 3 bases and at J to 2 bases, leaving 2 bases not matched to a gene. The CDR3 consists of 14 residues. The germline V gene has CDR1 SGDLS and CDR2 YYNGEE. This chain's CDR3 is CASSASGTYNEQFF. CDR3 coding DNA: TGTGCCAGCAGCGCGAGCGGGACCTACAATGAGCAGTTCTTC.

The chain employs TRBV7-9 and TRBJ1-3; D is perhaps TRBD1 (5 bases). The CDR3 length is 15 residues. In germline, CDR1 is SEHNR, CDR2 FQNEAQ (reference sequence). The ends were cut back, 4 bases at V and 2 bases at J, with 12 bases in the middle. The CDR3 DNA is TGTGCCAGCAGCTCTGACAGAGAAGCTGGAAACACCATATATTTT. It yields the protein CASSSDREAGNTIYF.

The V call is TRBV28, the J call TRBJ1-1; weak D call: TRBD1 (5 bases). There are 14 residues in the CDR3. V lost 1 base, J lost 1 base, and 7 bases lay in between. Germline V gene data show CDR1 as MDHEN and CDR2 as SYDVKM. This CDR3 is CASSLFRGNTEAFF. DNA of the CDR3: TGTGCCAGCAGTTTATTTAGGGGGAACACTGAAGCTTTCTTT.